The clone carrying this T cell receptor (beta chain) was seen a handful of times. Its antigen remains unknown. Per the germline V gene, CDR1 is MNHEY and CDR2 is SMNVEV (reference sequence). The germline V and J ends were trimmed by 6 bases and 6 bases, with 19 bases remaining between them. This CDR3 is built from 15 residues. The sample comes from a study of T cell responses to AZD1222 COVID-19 vaccine. Data came from immunoSEQ multiplex PCR; TCRdb stores just in-frame clones and leaves some out. The table records 45,000 to 60,000 clones, 70% to 90% of them present only once. General observations from the study: Nearly half of the spike-specific TCRs reportedly recognize variant regions that carry no mutations. Repertoires were sampled only after the peak T cell response.

The clonotype was recovered from an adult in good health. The gene calls are TRBV27 and TRBJ2-3, with D maybe TRBD2 (5 bases). This sample comprised peripheral blood, obtained on day 0 of AZD1222 vaccination. The CDR3 bases are TGTGCCAGCAGAAACCGGACTCGTAACCAGGATACGCAGTATTTT. It yields the protein CASRNRTRNQDTQYF.